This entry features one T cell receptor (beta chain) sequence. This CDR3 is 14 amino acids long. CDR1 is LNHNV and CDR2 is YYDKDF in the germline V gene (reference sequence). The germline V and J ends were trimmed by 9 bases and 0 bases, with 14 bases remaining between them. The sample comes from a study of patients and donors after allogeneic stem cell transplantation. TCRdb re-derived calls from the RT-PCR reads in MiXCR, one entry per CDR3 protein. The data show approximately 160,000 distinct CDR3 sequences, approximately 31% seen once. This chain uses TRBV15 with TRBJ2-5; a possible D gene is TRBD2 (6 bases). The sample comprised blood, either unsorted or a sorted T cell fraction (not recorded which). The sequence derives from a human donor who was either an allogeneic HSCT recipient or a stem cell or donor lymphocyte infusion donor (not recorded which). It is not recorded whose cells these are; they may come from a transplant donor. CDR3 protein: CATRERPYQETQYF. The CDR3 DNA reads TGTGCCACTCGGGAGAGACCGTACCAAGAGACCCAGTACTTC.